Below, 12 T cell receptor beta chains from the same sample are listed, as sequenced in a study of OX40 agonist ivuxolimab in advanced cancers. Using immunoSEQ multiplex PCR, the repertoire was profiled, and TCRdb retains in-frame clones only, with some absent. The sample yields some 73,000 clones, 90% seen once. The material was CD4+ or CD8+ T cells sorted from blood, obtained in a trial of the OX40 agonist ivuxolimab. All receptors come from an adult with an advanced solid tumor such as melanoma, head and neck, liver or kidney cancer.

The gene calls are TRBV10-1 and TRBJ2-1, with a weak D call TRBD2 (5 bases). Trimming removed 3 bases at V and 4 bases at J, with 13 bases between. The V gene's germline CDR1 is WNHNN and CDR2 SYGVQD (reference sequence). This CDR3 has 15 residues. The CDR3 region is CASSDRLSGYNEQFF. CDR3 coding DNA: TGCGCCAGCAGTGACCGACTCAGCGGATACAATGAGCAGTTCTTC.

The CDR3 DNA follows: TGTGCCAGCAGACGGGGGACAGAGTTTTATGGCTACACCTTC. This encodes CASRRGTEFYGYTF. The gene calls are TRBV6-1 and TRBJ1-2; the match to TRBD1 covers 7 bases. The CDR3 covers 14 residues. The trim removed 6 bases at V and 5 bases at J, leaving 9 bases unmatched. The germline V gene has CDR1 MNHNS and CDR2 SASEGT.

As for this clone: This specimen includes other DNA sequences encoding the same CDR3. The J gene is TRBJ1-2, the V gene TRBV27, with D maybe TRBD1 (6 bases). Per the germline V gene, CDR1 is MNHEY and CDR2 is SMNVEV (reference sequence). Trimming left V 3 bases short and J 5 bases short, with 10 bases between. This CDR3 comprises 13 residues. CDR3 loop: CASSLGGGYGYTF. The CDR3 DNA follows: TGTGCCAGCAGTTTGGGAGGGGGTTATGGCTACACCTTC.

The V call is TRBV29-1, the J call TRBJ2-7; D not certain. The germline V gene encodes CDR1 SQVTM and CDR2 ANQGSEA. The V gene lost 6 bases and the J gene lost 4 bases, with 7 bases spanning the gap. The CDR3 runs 10 residues. The DNA for the CDR3 is TGCAGCGTATTGGGGTACGAGCAGTACTTC. Encoded protein: CSVLGYEQYF.

The rearrangement links TRBV7-9 to TRBJ2-5; D may be TRBD1 (6 bases). V dropped 8 bases and J dropped 4 bases, with 14 bases sitting between them. This CDR3 has 13 residues. The V gene's germline CDR1 is SEHNR and CDR2 FQNEAQ (reference sequence). CDR3 amino acids: CASATGIRETQYF. Here the CDR3 DNA reads TGTGCCAGCGCTACAGGGATCCGAGAGACCCAGTACTTC.

This clone showed up just a few times. The chain is built from TRBV5-1 and TRBJ1-1; the D is unclear. Trimming took off 1 base at V and 6 bases at J, with 7 bases between the two ends. Germline CDR1 is SGHRS and CDR2 is YFSETQ. The CDR3 length is 12 residues. CDR3: CASSLMRSEAFF. Written as DNA, the CDR3 is TGCGCCAGCAGCTTGATGCGCTCTGAAGCTTTCTTT.

V and J are TRBV11-2 and TRBJ2-5; unclear D gene. The J call may be faulty, since TRBJ2-7 better matches the DNA end. The CDR3 contains 12 residues. Germline CDR1 SGHAT, CDR2 FQNNGV. The CDR3 DNA follows: TGTGCCAGCAGCTTAGGAACCTACGAGCAGTACTTC. Translated, it gives CASSLGTYEQYF.

V usage is TRBV27 and J usage is TRBJ2-7; D ambiguous. Trimming removed 6 bases at V and 0 bases at J, with 3 bases between. This CDR3 region has 11 residues. The germline gives CDR1 MNHEY, CDR2 SMNVEV (reference sequence). The CDR3 loop reads CASSPSYEQYF. As DNA, the CDR3 is TGTGCCAGCAGCCCCTCCTACGAGCAGTACTTC.

The chain is built from TRBV7-9 and TRBJ2-2, with a possible D match to TRBD2 (5 bases). The germline V gene has CDR1 SEHNR and CDR2 FQNEAQ (reference sequence). Trimming took off 4 bases at V and 8 bases at J, with 8 bases between the two ends. The CDR3 contains 12 residues. The CDR3 is CASSSWEGELFF. CDR3 DNA: TGTGCCAGCAGCTCCTGGGAGGGGGAGCTGTTTTTT.

This chain uses TRBV4-2 with TRBJ1-6; D is ambiguous. Looked up from germline, CDR1 is LGHNA and CDR2 is YNFKEQ. Trimming pared 0 bases from V and 6 bases from J, leaving 24 bases between. The CDR3 totals 20 residues. This chain's CDR3 is CASSQDPELPLLGSNSPLHF. The CDR3 nucleotides read TGTGCCAGCAGCCAAGATCCGGAGCTTCCCCTCTTGGGTAGTAATTCACCCCTCCACTTT.

This sequence joins TRBV5-1 and TRBJ1-4; TRBD1 matches 8 bases. CDR3 size: 16 residues. Germline V lookup: CDR1 SGHRS, CDR2 YFSETQ. J was trimmed by 7 bases and V by 1 base; bases with no gene match: 9. The CDR3 reads CASSLTPGTGGEKLFF. The CDR3 DNA is TGCGCCAGCAGCTTGACCCCCGGGACAGGAGGTGAAAAACTGTTTTTT.

The chain has TRBV6-1 and TRBJ2-5; TRBD1 matches at 8 bases. Per germline, CDR1 MNHNS and CDR2 SASEGT. J was trimmed by 2 bases and V by 5 bases; bases with no gene match: 4. This CDR3 comprises 14 residues. CDR3 region: CASSNGQGQETQYF. Here the CDR3 DNA reads TGTGCCAGCAGTAACGGACAGGGACAAGAGACCCAGTACTTC.